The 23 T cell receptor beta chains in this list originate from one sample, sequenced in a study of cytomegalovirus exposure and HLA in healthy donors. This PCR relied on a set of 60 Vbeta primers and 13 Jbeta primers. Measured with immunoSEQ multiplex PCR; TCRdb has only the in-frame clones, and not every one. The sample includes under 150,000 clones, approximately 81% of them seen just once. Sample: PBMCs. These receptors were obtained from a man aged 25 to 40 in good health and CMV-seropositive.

CDR3 residues: CASTPPRTSGSSYEQYF. The CDR3 coding sequence is TGTGCCAGCACCCCGCCCCGTACTAGCGGGAGCTCCTACGAGCAGTACTTC. The V and J genes are TRBV21-1 and TRBJ2-7; the table's D call, TRBD2, was not checked against the DNA. TRBV21-1 is reported as a pseudogene. This CDR3 comprises 17 residues.

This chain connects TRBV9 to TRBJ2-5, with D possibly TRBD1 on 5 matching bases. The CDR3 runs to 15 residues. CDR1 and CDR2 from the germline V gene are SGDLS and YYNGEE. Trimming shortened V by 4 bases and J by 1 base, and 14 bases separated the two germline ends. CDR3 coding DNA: TGTGCCAGCAGCACCACCCAGGGAATCCAAGAGACCCAGTACTTC. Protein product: CASSTTQGIQETQYF.

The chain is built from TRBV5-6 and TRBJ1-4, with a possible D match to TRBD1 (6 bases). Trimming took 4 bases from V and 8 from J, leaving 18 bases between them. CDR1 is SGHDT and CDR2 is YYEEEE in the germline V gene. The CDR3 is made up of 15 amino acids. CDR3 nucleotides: TGTGCCAGCAGCCAAGGACAGCCCTGGGAGGAAAAACTGTTTTTT. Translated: CASSQGQPWEEKLFF.

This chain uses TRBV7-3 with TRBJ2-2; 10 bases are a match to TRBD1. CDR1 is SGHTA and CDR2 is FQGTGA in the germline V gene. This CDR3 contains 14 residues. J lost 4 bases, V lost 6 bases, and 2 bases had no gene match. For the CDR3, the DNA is TGTGCCAGCAGGTGGACAGGGGGCACCGGGGAGCTGTTTTTT. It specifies CASRWTGGTGELFF.

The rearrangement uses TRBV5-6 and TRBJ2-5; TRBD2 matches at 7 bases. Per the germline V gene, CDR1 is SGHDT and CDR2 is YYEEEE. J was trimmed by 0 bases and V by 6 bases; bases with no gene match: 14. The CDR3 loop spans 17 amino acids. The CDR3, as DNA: TGTGCCAGCAAGGAAGCACGGGGAGGGCCTTACCAAGAGACCCAGTACTTC. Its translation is CASKEARGGPYQETQYF.

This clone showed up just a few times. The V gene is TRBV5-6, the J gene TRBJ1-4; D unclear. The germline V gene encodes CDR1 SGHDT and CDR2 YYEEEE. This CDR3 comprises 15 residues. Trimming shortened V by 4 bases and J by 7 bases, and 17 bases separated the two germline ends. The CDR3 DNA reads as TGTGCCAGCAGCCGCGATCGGGGTCTGGGTGAAAAACTGTTTTTT. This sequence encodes CASSRDRGLGEKLFF.

Written as DNA, the CDR3 is TGCGCCAGCAGCCAAGATGGGGACTCTGAGCAGTTCTTC. Amino acid sequence: CASSQDGDSEQFF. J is TRBJ2-1 and V is TRBV4-3, with D perhaps TRBD2 (6 bases). Germline-derived CDR1 and CDR2 are LGHNA and YSLEER. The CDR3 covers 13 residues. Trimming removed 0 bases at V and 9 bases at J, with 9 bases between.

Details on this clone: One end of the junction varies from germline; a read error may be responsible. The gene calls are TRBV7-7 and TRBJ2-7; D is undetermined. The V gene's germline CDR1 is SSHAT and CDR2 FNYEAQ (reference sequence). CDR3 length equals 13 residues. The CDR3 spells CASSLPDSHEQYF. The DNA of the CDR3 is TGTGCTAGCAGCTTACCCGACTCCCACGAGCAGTACTTC.

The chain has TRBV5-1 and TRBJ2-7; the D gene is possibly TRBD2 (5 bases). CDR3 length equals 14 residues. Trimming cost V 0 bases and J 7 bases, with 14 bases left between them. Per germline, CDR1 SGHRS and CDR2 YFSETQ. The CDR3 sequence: CASSLDPGLGEQYF. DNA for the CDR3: TGCGCCAGCAGCTTGGATCCGGGGTTGGGGGAGCAGTACTTC.

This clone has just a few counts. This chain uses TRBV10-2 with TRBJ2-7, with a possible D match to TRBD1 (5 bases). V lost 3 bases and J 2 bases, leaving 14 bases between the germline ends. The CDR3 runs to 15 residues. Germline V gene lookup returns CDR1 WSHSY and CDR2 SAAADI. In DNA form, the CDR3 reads TGCGCCAGCAGTGATGGGGCACCCTCAACCTACGAGCAGTACTTC. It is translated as CASSDGAPSTYEQYF.

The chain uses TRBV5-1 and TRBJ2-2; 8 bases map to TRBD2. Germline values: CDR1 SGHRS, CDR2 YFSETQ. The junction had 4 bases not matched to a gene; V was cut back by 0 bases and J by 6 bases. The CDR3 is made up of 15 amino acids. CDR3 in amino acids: CASSLVLAGSGELFF. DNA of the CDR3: TGCGCCAGCAGCTTGGTTCTAGCGGGTTCCGGGGAGCTGTTTTTT.

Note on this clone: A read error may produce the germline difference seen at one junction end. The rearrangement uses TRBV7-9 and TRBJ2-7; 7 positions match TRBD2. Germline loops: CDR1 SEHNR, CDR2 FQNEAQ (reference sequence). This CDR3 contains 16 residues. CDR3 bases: TGTTCCAGCAGCCCCGGAGGGCGGGGGATCTCCTACGAGCAGTACTTC. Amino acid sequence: CSSSPGGRGISYEQYF. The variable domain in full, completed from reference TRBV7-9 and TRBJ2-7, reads DTGVSQNPRHKITKRGQNVTFRCDPISEHNRLYWYRQTLGQGPEFLTYFQNEAQLEKSRLLSDRFSAERPKGSFSTLEIQRTEQGDSAMYLCSSSPGGRGISYEQYFGPGTRLTVT.

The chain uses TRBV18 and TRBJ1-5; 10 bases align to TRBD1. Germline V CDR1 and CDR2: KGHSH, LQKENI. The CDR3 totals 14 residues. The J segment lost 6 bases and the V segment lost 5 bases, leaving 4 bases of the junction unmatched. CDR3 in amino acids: CASSYDRGLQPQHF. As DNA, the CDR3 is TGTGCCAGCTCATACGACAGGGGGCTTCAGCCCCAGCATTTT.

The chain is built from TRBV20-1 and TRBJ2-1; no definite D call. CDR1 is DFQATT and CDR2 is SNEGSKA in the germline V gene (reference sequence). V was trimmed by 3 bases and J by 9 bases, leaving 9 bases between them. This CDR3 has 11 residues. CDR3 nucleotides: TGCAGTGCTAGCGTAATTCCTGAGCAGTTCTTC. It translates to CSASVIPEQFF.

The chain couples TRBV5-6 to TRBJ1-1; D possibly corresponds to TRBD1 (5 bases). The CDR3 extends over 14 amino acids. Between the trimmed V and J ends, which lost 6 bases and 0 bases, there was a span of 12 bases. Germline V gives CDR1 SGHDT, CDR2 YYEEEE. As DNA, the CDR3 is TGTGCCAGCAACCCGAACAGGATGAACACTGAAGCTTTCTTT. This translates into CASNPNRMNTEAFF.

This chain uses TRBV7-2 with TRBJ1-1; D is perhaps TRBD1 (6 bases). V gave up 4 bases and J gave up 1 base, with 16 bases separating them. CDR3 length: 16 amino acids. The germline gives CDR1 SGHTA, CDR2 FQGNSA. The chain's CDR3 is CASSSLYRASNTEAFF. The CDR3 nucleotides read TGTGCCAGCAGCTCCCTCTACAGGGCCTCGAACACTGAAGCTTTCTTT.

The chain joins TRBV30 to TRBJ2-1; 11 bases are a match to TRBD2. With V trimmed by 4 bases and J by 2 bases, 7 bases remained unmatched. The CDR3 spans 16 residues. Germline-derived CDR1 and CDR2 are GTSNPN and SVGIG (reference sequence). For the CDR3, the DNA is TGTGCCTGGACTCCCGGGACTAGCGGAGCCTACAATGAGCAGTTCTTC. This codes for CAWTPGTSGAYNEQFF.

The CDR3 loop reads CASSSTRASEKLFF. DNA of the CDR3: TGTGCCAGCAGTTCTACCCGCGCTAGTGAAAAACTGTTTTTT. The rearrangement joins TRBV27 to TRBJ1-4; no reliable D call. CDR1 is MNHEY and CDR2 is SMNVEV in the germline V gene (reference sequence). The CDR3 sequence is 14 residues long. With 4 bases removed from V and 7 bases from J, the gap between germline ends came to 13 bases.

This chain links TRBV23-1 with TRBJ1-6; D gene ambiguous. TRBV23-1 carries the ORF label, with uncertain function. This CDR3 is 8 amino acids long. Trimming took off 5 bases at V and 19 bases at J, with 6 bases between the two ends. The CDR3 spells CASSTSHF. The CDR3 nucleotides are TGCGCCAGCAGTACCAGTCACTTT.

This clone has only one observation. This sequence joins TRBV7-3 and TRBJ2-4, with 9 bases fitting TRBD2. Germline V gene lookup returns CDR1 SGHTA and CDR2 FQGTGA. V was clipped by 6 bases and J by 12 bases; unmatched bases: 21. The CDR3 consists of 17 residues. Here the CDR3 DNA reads TGTGCCAGCAGTTTCTTAGGCGGGACTAGCATTAGAGACAGTCAGTACTTC. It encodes CASSFLGGTSIRDSQYF.

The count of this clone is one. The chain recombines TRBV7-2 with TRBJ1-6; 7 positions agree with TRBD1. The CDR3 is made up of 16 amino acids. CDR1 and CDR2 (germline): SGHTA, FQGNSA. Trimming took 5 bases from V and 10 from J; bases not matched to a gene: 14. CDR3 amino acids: CASSLYQGTAASPLHF. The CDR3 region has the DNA TGTGCCAGCAGCCTCTACCAGGGGACAGCGGCATCACCCCTCCACTTT.

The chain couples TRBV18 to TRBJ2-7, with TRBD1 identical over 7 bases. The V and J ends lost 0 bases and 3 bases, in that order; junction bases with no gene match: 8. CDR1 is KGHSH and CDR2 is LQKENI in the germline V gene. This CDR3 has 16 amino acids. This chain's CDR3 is CASSPPTGTAIYEQYF. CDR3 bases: TGTGCCAGCTCACCACCCACCGGGACAGCGATCTACGAGCAGTACTTC.

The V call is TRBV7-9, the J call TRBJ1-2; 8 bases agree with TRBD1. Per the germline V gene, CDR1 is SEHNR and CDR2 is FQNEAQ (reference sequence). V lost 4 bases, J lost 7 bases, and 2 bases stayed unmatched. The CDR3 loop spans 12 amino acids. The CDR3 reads CASSSTGVGYTF. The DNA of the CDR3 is TGTGCCAGCAGCTCGACAGGGGTTGGCTACACCTTC. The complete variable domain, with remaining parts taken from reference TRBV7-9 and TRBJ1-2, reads DTGVSQNPRHKITKRGQNVTFRCDPISEHNRLYWYRQTLGQGPEFLTYFQNEAQLEKSRLLSDRFSAERPKGSFSTLEIQRTEQGDSAMYLCASSSTGVGYTFGSGTRLTVV.